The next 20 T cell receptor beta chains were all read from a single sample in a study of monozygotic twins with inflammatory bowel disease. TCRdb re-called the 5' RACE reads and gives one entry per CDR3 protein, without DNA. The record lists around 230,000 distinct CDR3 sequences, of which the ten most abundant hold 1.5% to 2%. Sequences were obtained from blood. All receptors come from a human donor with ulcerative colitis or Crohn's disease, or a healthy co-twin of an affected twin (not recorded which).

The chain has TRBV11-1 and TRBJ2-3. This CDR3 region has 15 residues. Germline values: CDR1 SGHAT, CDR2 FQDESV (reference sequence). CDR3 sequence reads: CASSLGLRSTDTQYF. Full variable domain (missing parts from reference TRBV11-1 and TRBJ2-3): EAEVAQSPRYKITEKSQAVAFWCDPISGHATLYWYRQILGQGPELLVQFQDESVVDDSQLPKDRFSAERLKGVDSTLKIQPAELGDSAMYLCASSLGLRSTDTQYFGPGTRLTVL.

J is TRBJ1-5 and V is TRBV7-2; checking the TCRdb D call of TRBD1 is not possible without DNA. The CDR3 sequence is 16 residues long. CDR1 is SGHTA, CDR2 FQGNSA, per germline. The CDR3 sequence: CASSRPGQGLGQPQHF. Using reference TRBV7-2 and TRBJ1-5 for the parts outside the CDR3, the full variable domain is GAGVSQSPSNKVTEKGKDVELRCDPISGHTALYWYRQSLGQGLEFLIYFQGNSAPDKSGLPSDRFSAERTGGSVSTLTIQRTQQEDSAVYLCASSRPGQGLGQPQHFGDGTRLSIL.

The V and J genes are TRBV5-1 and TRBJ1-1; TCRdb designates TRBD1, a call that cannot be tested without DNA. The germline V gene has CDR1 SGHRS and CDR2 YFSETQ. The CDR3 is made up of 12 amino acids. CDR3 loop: CASSLEGAEAFF.

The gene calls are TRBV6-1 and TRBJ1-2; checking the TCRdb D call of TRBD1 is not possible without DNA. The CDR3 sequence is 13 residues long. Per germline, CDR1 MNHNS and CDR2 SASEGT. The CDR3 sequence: CASRPVGNYGYTF.

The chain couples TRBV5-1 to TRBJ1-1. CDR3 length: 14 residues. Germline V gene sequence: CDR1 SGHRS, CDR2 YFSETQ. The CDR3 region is CASSLIGGNTEAFF. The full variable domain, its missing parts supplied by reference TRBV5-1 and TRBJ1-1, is KAGVTQTPRYLIKTRGQQVTLSCSPISGHRSVSWYQQTPGQGLQFLFEYFSETQRNKGNFPGRFSGRQFSNSRSEMNVSTLELGDSALYLCASSLIGGNTEAFFGQGTRLTVV.

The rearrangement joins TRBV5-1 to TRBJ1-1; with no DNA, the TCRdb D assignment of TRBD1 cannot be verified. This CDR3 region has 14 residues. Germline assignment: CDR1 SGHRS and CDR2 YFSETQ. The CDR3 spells CASSGSTGTTEAFF.

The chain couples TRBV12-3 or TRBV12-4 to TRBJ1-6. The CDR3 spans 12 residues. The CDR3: CASSFVVSPLHF.

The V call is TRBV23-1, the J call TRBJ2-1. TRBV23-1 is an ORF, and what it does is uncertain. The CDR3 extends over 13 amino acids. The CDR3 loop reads CASSQGLRFRAFF.

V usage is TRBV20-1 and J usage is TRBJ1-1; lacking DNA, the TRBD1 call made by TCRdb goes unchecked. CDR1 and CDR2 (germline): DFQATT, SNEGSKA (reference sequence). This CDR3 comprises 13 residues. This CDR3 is CSARGGWYTEAFF.

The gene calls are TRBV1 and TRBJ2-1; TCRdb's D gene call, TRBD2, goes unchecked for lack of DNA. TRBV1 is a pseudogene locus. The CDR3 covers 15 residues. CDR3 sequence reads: CTSSTGRGRDNEQFF.

Here the CDR3 reads CASSLVGKADEQYF. J is TRBJ2-7 and V is TRBV7-9. Germline V gene lookup returns CDR1 SEHNR and CDR2 FQNEAQ (reference sequence). The CDR3 loop spans 14 amino acids.

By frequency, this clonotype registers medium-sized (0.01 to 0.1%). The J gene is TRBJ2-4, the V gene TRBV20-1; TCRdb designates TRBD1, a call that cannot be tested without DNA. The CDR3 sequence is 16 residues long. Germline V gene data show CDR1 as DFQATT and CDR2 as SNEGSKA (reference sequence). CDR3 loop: CRGQGIANRDKNIQYF.

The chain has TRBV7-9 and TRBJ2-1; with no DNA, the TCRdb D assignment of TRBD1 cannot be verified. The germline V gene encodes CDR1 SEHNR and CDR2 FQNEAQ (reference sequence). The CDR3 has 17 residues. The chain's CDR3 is CASSLARFGGGTNEQFF.

The CDR3 region is CASSFGLGQPQHF. V is TRBV5-1 and J is TRBJ1-5. The CDR3 runs to 13 residues. In germline, CDR1 is SGHRS, CDR2 YFSETQ.

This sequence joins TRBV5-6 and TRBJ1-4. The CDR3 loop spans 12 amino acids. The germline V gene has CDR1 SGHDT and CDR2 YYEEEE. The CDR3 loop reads CASSFSEEKLFF.

The CDR3 is CASSRTGASIYEQYF. The V gene is TRBV7-2, the J gene TRBJ2-7; TCRdb lists TRBD1, though no DNA is available to test this call. This CDR3 is 15 amino acids long. Germline lookup yields CDR1 SGHTA and CDR2 FQGNSA.

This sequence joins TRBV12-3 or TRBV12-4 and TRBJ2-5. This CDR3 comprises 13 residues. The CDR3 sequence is CASRVGWQETQYF.

CDR3 amino acids: CASGITGELFF. The V and J genes are TRBV11-2 and TRBJ2-2. Germline-derived CDR1 and CDR2 are SGHAT and FQNNGV. CDR3 length equals 11 residues. Combining the CDR3 with reference TRBV11-2 and TRBJ2-2 gives the whole variable domain EAGVAQSPRYKIIEKRQSVAFWCNPISGHATLYWYQQILGQGPKLLIQFQNNGVVDDSQLPKDRFSAERLKGVDSTLKIQPAKLEDSAVYLCASGITGELFFGEGSRLTVL.

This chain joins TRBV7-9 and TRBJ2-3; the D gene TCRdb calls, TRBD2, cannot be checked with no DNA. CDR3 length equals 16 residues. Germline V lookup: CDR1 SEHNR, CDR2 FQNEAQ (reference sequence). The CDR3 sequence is CASSSRDSASTDTQYF.

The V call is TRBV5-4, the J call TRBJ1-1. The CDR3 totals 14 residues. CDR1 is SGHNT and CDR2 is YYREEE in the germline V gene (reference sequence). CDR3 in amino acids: CASSLAGPNTEAFF.